Below, 30 T cell receptor beta chains from the same sample are listed, as sequenced in a study of blood T cells in healthy people across ages. Using a J-beta primer mix together with a sample-barcoded 5' primer, a second PCR was run for roughly 6 to 12 cycles. MiXCR, applied by TCRdb to the 5' RACE reads, yields one record per CDR3 protein. Of over a million distinct CDR3 sequences in the sample, 59% were seen once. The sequenced sample was blood. These receptors were taken from a young man in good health.

The V call is TRBV29-1, the J call TRBJ1-4, with 9 bases that match TRBD1. J was trimmed by 5 bases and V by 7 bases; bases with no gene match: 8. The CDR3 is made up of 14 amino acids. The V gene's germline CDR1 is SQVTM and CDR2 ANQGSEA. The CDR3 bases are TGCAGCGCCGCAACCGGGACAGGGAATGAAAAACTGTTTTTT. Its translation is CSAATGTGNEKLFF. The whole variable domain, filled in from reference TRBV29-1 and TRBJ1-4, reads SAVISQKPSRDICQRGTSLTIQCQVDSQVTMMFWYRQQPGQSLTLIATANQGSEATYESGFVIDKFPISRPNLTFSTLTVSNMSPEDSSIYLCSAATGTGNEKLFFGSGTQLSVL.

A few counts support this clonotype. This chain joins TRBV19 and TRBJ2-3; TRBD1 or TRBD2 may be the D gene (5 bases each). V lost 6 bases to trimming and J lost 2 bases, with 12 bases between them. Germline lookup yields CDR1 LNHDA and CDR2 SQIVND (reference sequence). This CDR3 comprises 14 residues. CDR3 in amino acids: CASRARGTTDTQYF. In DNA form, the CDR3 reads TGTGCCAGTAGGGCCCGGGGCACCACAGATACGCAGTATTTT.

This clonotype was counted only a few times. V gene TRBV20-1 combines with J gene TRBJ2-1, with TRBD2 matching 7 bases. Trimming cost V 3 bases and J 5 bases; bases outside gene matches: 4. The germline V gene has CDR1 DFQATT and CDR2 SNEGSKA (reference sequence). The CDR3 runs to 13 residues. CDR3 in amino acids: CSARTGTNNEQFF. The CDR3 bases are TGCAGTGCTAGGACTGGGACTAACAATGAGCAGTTCTTC.

The CDR3 sequence is CAISDDYFQNEQFF. CDR3 nucleotide sequence: TGTGCCATCAGTGACGACTACTTCCAGAATGAGCAGTTCTTC. V gene TRBV10-3 combines with J gene TRBJ2-1, with D perhaps TRBD2 (5 bases). Trimming left V 3 bases short and J 7 bases short, with 13 bases between. There are 14 residues in the CDR3. The germline V gene has CDR1 ENHRY and CDR2 SYGVKD.

The chain combines TRBV6-1 with TRBJ1-1; D gene uncertain. This CDR3 is built from 13 residues. V lost 4 bases and J 6 bases, leaving 12 bases between the germline ends. Per germline, CDR1 MNHNS and CDR2 SASEGT. The CDR3 sequence is CASSALVRAEAFF. Here the CDR3 DNA reads TGTGCCAGCAGTGCCCTGGTGAGGGCTGAAGCTTTCTTT.

With respect to this clonotype: One end of the junction varies from germline; a read error may be responsible. The V gene is TRBV7-9, the J gene TRBJ2-7; TRBD1 is a possible D gene (5 bases). Per germline, CDR1 SEHNR and CDR2 FQNEAQ (reference sequence). The CDR3 runs 15 residues. CDR3 loop: CASSPQVSSSYEQYF. CDR3 nucleotide sequence: TGCGCCAGCAGCCCACAGGTTTCCAGCTCCTACGAGCAGTACTTC.

The rearrangement joins TRBV28 to TRBJ2-1, with D uncertain. Germline V gene lookup returns CDR1 MDHEN and CDR2 SYDVKM. With 3 bases removed from V and 15 bases from J, the gap between germline ends came to 15 bases. The CDR3 has 12 amino acids. CDR3 region: CASSFGPTNRFF. CDR3 coding DNA: TGTGCCAGCAGTTTTGGCCCCACCAACAGGTTCTTC.

The chain recombines TRBV28 with TRBJ2-7; a weak D match, TRBD2 (7 bases). Trimming stripped 8 bases from V and 5 bases from J, with 16 bases between. The CDR3 covers 13 residues. Germline CDR1 and CDR2: MDHEN and SYDVKM. CDR3 coding DNA: TGTGCCAGCGTTGAGGGGGGGGAAGACGAGCAGTACTTC. Its translation is CASVEGGEDEQYF.

This clonotype has a handful of counts. The V call is TRBV7-2, the J call TRBJ2-7; 12 bases match TRBD2. This CDR3 has 15 residues. With 3 bases clipped from V and 4 bases from J, the junction kept 4 bases outside the gene matches. The germline V gene has CDR1 SGHTA and CDR2 FQGNSA. In DNA form, the CDR3 reads TGTGCCAGCAGCTTGTGGACTAGCGGGACTTACGAGCAGTACTTC. It is translated as CASSLWTSGTYEQYF.

In this sample, this clonotype turned up many times. In DNA, the CDR3 is TGCAGTGCTATTGGACAGGGTAACTATGGCTACACCTTC. It yields the protein CSAIGQGNYGYTF. The chain joins TRBV20-1 to TRBJ1-2; TRBD1 aligns across 8 bases. There are 13 residues in the CDR3. Germline V CDR1 and CDR2: DFQATT, SNEGSKA (reference sequence). V shed 4 bases and J 1 base; nucleotides not matched to a gene: 2.

This sequence joins TRBV6-5 and TRBJ1-2, with 7 positions matching TRBD1. Germline CDR1 and CDR2: MNHEY and SVGAGI. The CDR3 spans 12 residues. The trim removed 5 bases at V and 8 bases at J, leaving 5 bases unmatched. The CDR3 reads CASSDRVQGYTF. DNA for the CDR3: TGTGCCAGCAGTGACAGGGTGCAGGGCTACACCTTC.

The V call is TRBV3-1, the J call TRBJ1-2; D call uncertain. V lost 3 bases and J 8 bases, leaving 16 bases between the germline ends. Germline V lookup: CDR1 LGHDT, CDR2 YNNKEL (reference sequence). The CDR3 has 14 residues. As DNA, the CDR3 is TGTGCCAGCAGCCACGGGTCACAAGGGAACGGCTACACCTTC. Protein: CASSHGSQGNGYTF.

This clonotype was seen more than once but under ten times. The chain recombines TRBV15 with TRBJ2-7; D perhaps matches TRBD1 (5 bases). With 8 bases removed from V and 1 base from J, the gap between germline ends came to 12 bases. This CDR3 contains 13 residues. The germline gives CDR1 LNHNV, CDR2 YYDKDF (reference sequence). CDR3 sequence (DNA): TGTGCCACCGCTAAGGACATATCCTACGAGCAGTACTTC. This encodes CATAKDISYEQYF.

This clonotype appeared once. The rearrangement joins TRBV20-1 to TRBJ2-5, with D tentatively TRBD1 (7 bases). The J call may be mistaken, given a closer DNA end match to TRBJ2-1. The germline gives CDR1 DFQATT, CDR2 SNEGSKA (reference sequence). This CDR3 has 11 residues. The CDR3 here is CSAQGGETQFF. Written as DNA, the CDR3 is TGCAGTGCCCAGGGGGGAGAGACCCAGTTCTTC.

The CDR3 loop reads CASSHNRGNYGYTF. The CDR3 bases are TGCGCCAGCAGCCACAACAGGGGGAACTATGGCTACACCTTC. V and J are TRBV4-1 and TRBJ1-2; 8 bases map to TRBD1. The CDR3 spans 14 residues. V trimming: 3 bases; J trimming: 2 bases; junction bases outside the gene matches: 2. The germline gives CDR1 MGHRA, CDR2 YSYEKL.

V gene TRBV9 combines with J gene TRBJ2-3; D is ambiguous. The germline V gene has CDR1 SGDLS and CDR2 YYNGEE. The CDR3 sequence is 15 residues long. Trimming took 0 bases from V and 0 from J, leaving 8 bases between them. CDR3 protein: CASSVDPRSTDTQYF. The DNA for the CDR3 is TGTGCCAGCAGCGTAGACCCGCGGAGCACAGATACGCAGTATTTT.

The chain carries TRBV11-2 and TRBJ2-3; D unresolved. There are 18 residues in the CDR3. V shed 1 base and J shed 4 bases, with 21 bases lying between them. In germline, CDR1 is SGHAT, CDR2 FQNNGV. CDR3 coding DNA: TGTGCCAGCAGCTTAGGGGTCCGTTTCCGGGCATTCCCAGATACGCAGTATTTT. Encoded protein: CASSLGVRFRAFPDTQYF.

This chain connects TRBV20-1 to TRBJ2-1; 7 positions match TRBD2. Germline V CDR1 and CDR2: DFQATT, SNEGSKA (reference sequence). The CDR3 is made up of 12 amino acids. V was clipped by 6 bases and J by 12 bases; unmatched bases: 11. CDR3 in amino acids: CSAASGGTVQFF. In nucleotides, the CDR3 is TGCAGTGCAGCCTCGGGAGGAACGGTGCAGTTCTTC.

This clonotype has a handful of counts. The CDR3 here is CASSPRNIQYF. The CDR3 DNA follows: TGTGCCAGCAGCCCCCGGAACATTCAGTACTTC. The rearrangement links TRBV28 to TRBJ2-4; D uncertain. Germline CDR1 reads MDHEN; CDR2 reads SYDVKM. Deletions cut 6 bases from V and 7 bases from J, with 7 bases between. The CDR3 is 11 residues long. The full variable domain, its missing parts supplied by reference TRBV28 and TRBJ2-4, is DVKVTQSSRYLVKRTGEKVFLECVQDMDHENMFWYRQDPGLGLRLIYFSYDVKMKEKGDIPEGYSVSREKKERFSLILESASTNQTSMYLCASSPRNIQYFGAGTRLSVL.

This clonotype has a count of ten or more. The CDR3 loop reads CSAVQALNSPLHF. The CDR3 coding sequence is TGCAGTGCTGTGCAGGCCCTAAATTCACCCCTCCACTTT. The chain combines TRBV20-1 with TRBJ1-6, with D unresolved. Trimming took off 5 bases at V and 7 bases at J, with 12 bases between the two ends. CDR1 is DFQATT, CDR2 SNEGSKA, per germline (reference sequence). This CDR3 is 13 amino acids long.

The rearrangement joins TRBV4-2 to TRBJ2-2; 13 nucleotides align to TRBD2. V lost 4 bases, J lost 3 bases, and 14 bases stayed unmatched. The CDR3 contains 20 residues. Germline V gene lookup returns CDR1 LGHNA and CDR2 YNFKEQ. The CDR3 nucleotides read TGTGCCAGCAGCCCAGACCGCTGGACTAGCGGGAGTTGGCACACCGGGGAGCTGTTTTTT. Protein product: CASSPDRWTSGSWHTGELFF.

A single count supports this clonotype. The V gene is TRBV12-3 or TRBV12-4, the J gene TRBJ2-6; D may be TRBD2 (6 bases). Trimming shortened V by 1 base and J by 2 bases, and 15 bases separated the two germline ends. The CDR3 covers 18 residues. The CDR3 DNA follows: TGTGCCAGCAGTTTAGGGGGGGAGGATCCGGCTGGGGCCAACGTCCTGACTTTC. Amino acid sequence: CASSLGGEDPAGANVLTF.

V is TRBV6-2 or TRBV6-3 and J is TRBJ1-2; no clear D. The ends were cut back, 3 bases at V and 8 bases at J, with 19 bases in the middle. Germline CDR1 and CDR2: MNHEY and SVGEGT. This CDR3 is 15 amino acids long. CDR3 region: CASSYANDQVDGYTF. In DNA, the CDR3 is TGTGCCAGCAGTTATGCCAACGATCAGGTTGACGGCTACACCTTC.

The chain links TRBV13 to TRBJ1-2; D ambiguous. The V gene's germline CDR1 is PRHDT and CDR2 FYEKMQ (reference sequence). CDR3 length: 15 amino acids. V was shortened by 2 bases and J by 3 bases, with 13 bases between the two germline ends. Here the CDR3 DNA reads TGTGCCAGCAGCTTATTTGGGCGGGTAGACTATGGCTACACCTTC. Amino acid sequence: CASSLFGRVDYGYTF.

The gene calls are TRBV4-1 and TRBJ2-7; D is undetermined. This CDR3 contains 13 residues. V was cut by 3 bases and J by 2 bases, with 8 bases left in between. CDR1 and CDR2 from the germline V gene are MGHRA and YSYEKL. The DNA of the CDR3 is TGCGCCAGCAGCCACCAGGCAACCTACGAGCAGTACTTC. Protein sequence: CASSHQATYEQYF.

The V and J genes are TRBV7-2 and TRBJ2-3, with 9 bases identical to TRBD1. The CDR3 totals 15 residues. J gave up 4 bases and V 5 bases, and 7 bases lay outside the gene matches. In germline, CDR1 is SGHTA, CDR2 FQGNSA. The CDR3 nucleotides are TGTGCCAGCAGCACGAGACAGGGGGTTGCAGATACGCAGTATTTT. It yields the protein CASSTRQGVADTQYF.

The rearrangement links TRBV28 to TRBJ2-7; tentative D call: TRBD2 (6 bases). This CDR3 contains 12 residues. Trimming removed 7 bases from V and 5 bases from J, with 12 bases in between. Germline V CDR1 and CDR2: MDHEN, SYDVKM. The CDR3 sequence is CASTTGGHEQYF. The CDR3, as DNA: TGTGCCAGCACCACCGGGGGACACGAGCAGTACTTC.

The DNA for the CDR3 is TGTGCCAGCAGCCCCGCTACTAGCGGGGGGGCCTACGAGCAGTACTTC. As protein: CASSPATSGGAYEQYF. The chain joins TRBV7-2 to TRBJ2-4, with 13 bases that match TRBD2. Matching the DNA end better, TRBJ2-7 makes the J call doubtful. CDR3 size: 16 residues. The germline V gene encodes CDR1 SGHTA and CDR2 FQGNSA.

The V gene is TRBV12-3 or TRBV12-4, the J gene TRBJ1-5; weak D call: TRBD1 (5 bases). Trimming removed 6 bases from V and 6 bases from J, with 12 bases in between. The CDR3 has 13 residues. CDR3 loop: CASRSRGVQPQHF. As DNA, the CDR3 is TGTGCCAGCAGGTCCAGAGGGGTTCAGCCCCAGCATTTT.

The chain carries TRBV2 and TRBJ2-3; TRBD2 aligns across 8 bases. The CDR3 has 16 residues. Per germline, CDR1 SNHLY and CDR2 FYNNEI. Trimming removed 6 bases from V and 0 bases from J; junction bases left unmatched: 8. The CDR3 spells CASSGLAATSTDTQYF. CDR3 bases: TGTGCCAGCAGCGGACTAGCAGCCACTAGCACAGATACGCAGTATTTT.